This T cell receptor (beta chain) appears in the sequencing data of a study of cytomegalovirus exposure and HLA in healthy donors. Findings of the study overall: A missense DCLRE1C variant was associated with V- and J-gene trimming of TCR beta chains in a later analysis, and an independent cohort replicated the association. Reportedly, fewer N-insertions than the roughly 700-donor mean appeared in an Asian-associated ancestry cluster in a later analysis.

The CDR3 totals 14 residues. The junction had 5 bases not matched to a gene; V was cut back by 6 bases and J by 1 base. Looked up from germline, CDR1 is MNHEY and CDR2 is SMNVEV (reference sequence). Remarks on this clone: As yet, its antigen is unknown.

PCR used 60 Vbeta primers and 13 Jbeta primers. Some clones are missing from TCRdb's copy, which holds only in-frame ones; the method was immunoSEQ multiplex PCR. The specimen's table records roughly 34,000 clones. The clonotype comes from a woman aged 40 to 49 in good health and CMV-seropositive. The chain joins TRBV27 to TRBJ2-7, with 8 bases identical to TRBD1. The sequencing sample was made of PBMCs. The DNA for the CDR3 is TGTGCCAGCAGGACCGGGACAGGATCCTACGAGCAGTACTTC. Its translation: CASRTGTGSYEQYF.